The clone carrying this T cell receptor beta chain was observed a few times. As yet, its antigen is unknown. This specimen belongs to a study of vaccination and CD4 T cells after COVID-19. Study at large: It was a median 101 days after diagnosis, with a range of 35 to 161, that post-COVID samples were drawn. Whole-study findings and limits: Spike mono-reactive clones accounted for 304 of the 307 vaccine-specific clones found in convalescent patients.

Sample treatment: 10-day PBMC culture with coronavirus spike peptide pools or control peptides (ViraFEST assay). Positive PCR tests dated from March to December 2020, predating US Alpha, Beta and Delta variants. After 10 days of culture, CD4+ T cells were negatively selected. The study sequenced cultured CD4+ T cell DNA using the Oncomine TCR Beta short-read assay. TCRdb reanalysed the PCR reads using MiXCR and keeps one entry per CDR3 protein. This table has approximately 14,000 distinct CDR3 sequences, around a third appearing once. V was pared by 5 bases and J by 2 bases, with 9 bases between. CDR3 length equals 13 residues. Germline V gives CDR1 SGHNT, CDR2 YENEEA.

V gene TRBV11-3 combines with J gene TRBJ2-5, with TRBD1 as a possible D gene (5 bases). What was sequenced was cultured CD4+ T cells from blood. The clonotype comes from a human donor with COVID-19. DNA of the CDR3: TGTGCCAGCAGCGACAGTGAACAAGAGACCCAGTACTTC. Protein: CASSDSEQETQYF.